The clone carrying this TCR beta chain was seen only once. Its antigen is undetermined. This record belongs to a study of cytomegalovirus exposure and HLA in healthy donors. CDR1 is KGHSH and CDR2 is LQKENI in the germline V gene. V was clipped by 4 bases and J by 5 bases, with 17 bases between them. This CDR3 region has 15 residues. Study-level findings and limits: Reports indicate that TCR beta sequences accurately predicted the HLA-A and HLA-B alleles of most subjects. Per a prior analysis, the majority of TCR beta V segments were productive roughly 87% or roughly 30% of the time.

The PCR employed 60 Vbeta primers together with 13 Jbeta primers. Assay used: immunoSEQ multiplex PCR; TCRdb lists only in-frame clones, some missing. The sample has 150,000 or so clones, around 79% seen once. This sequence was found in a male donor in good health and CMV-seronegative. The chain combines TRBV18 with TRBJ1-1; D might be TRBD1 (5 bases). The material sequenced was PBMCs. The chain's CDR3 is CASSRESGVRTEAFF. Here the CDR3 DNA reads TGTGCCAGCTCACGTGAATCGGGGGTTCGAACTGAAGCTTTCTTT.